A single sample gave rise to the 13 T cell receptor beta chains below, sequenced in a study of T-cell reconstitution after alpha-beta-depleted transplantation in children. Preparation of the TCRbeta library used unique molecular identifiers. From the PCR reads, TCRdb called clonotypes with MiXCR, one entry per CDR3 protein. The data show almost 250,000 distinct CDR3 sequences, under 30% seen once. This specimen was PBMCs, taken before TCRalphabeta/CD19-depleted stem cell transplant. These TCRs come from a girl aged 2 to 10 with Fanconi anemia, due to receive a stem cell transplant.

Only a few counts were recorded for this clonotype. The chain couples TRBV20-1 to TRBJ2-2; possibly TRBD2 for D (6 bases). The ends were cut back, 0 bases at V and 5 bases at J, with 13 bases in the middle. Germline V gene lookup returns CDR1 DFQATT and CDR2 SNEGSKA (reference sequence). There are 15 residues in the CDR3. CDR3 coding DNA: TGCAGTGCTAGAGATGTGCTACGGGAGACCGGGGAGCTGTTTTTT. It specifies CSARDVLRETGELFF.

Written as DNA, the CDR3 is TGTGCCAGCAGTTCCCTAGCGGGGGCCTCCTACGAGCAGTACTTC. Amino acids: CASSSLAGASYEQYF. The chain links TRBV6-5 to TRBJ2-7; 10 bases are a match to TRBD2. CDR3 length: 15 amino acids. V lost 4 bases, J lost 0 bases, and 3 bases stayed unmatched. Germline V gives CDR1 MNHEY, CDR2 SVGAGI.

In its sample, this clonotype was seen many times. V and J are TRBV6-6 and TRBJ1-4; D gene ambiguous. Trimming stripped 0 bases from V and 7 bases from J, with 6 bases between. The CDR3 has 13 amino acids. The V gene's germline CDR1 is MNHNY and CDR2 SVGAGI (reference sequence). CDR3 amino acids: CASSYSAGEKLFF. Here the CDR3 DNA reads TGTGCCAGCAGTTACTCGGCGGGTGAAAAACTGTTTTTT.

In DNA, the CDR3 is TGCAGCGTTGAAGGAAAACAGGGGGCGCAACTAGCCGGGCAGTACTTC. This encodes CSVEGKQGAQLAGQYF. This sequence joins TRBV29-1 and TRBJ2-7; 9 positions match TRBD1. V was clipped by 1 base and J by 9 bases; unmatched bases: 16. Per the germline V gene, CDR1 is SQVTM and CDR2 is ANQGSEA. The CDR3 extends over 16 amino acids.

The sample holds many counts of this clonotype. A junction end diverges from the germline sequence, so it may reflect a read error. The DNA for the CDR3 is TGTGCCAGCAGCCCTACCGACAGGGGGCCGTCCTTC. Amino acid sequence: CASSPTDRGPSF. The J gene is TRBJ2-7, the V gene TRBV11-2; 10 nucleotides agree with TRBD1. This CDR3 spans 12 amino acids. In germline, CDR1 is SGHAT, CDR2 FQNNGV.

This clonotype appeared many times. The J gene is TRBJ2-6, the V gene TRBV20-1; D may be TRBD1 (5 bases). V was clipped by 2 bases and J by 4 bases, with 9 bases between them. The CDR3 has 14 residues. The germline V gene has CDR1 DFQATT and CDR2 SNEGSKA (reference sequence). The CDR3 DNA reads TGCAGTGCTAGAAGGGGAAACGGGGCCAACGTCCTGACTTTC. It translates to CSARRGNGANVLTF.

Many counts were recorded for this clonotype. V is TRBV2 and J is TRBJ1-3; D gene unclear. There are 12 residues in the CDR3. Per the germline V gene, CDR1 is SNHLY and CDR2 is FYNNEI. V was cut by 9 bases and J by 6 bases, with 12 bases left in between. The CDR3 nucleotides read TGTGCCAGAATCTCGAAGGCAAACACCATATATTTT. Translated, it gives CARISKANTIYF.

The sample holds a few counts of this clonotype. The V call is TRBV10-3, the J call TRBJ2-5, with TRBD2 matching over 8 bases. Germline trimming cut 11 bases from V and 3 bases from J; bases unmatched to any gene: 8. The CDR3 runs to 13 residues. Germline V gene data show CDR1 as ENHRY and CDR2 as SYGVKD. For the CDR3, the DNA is TGTGCCTCGGGGGGGGCTGGAGAAGAGACCCAGTACTTC. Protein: CASGGAGEETQYF.

The DNA of the CDR3 is TGCGCCAGCAGCTTTGCACTAGCCAACACCGGGGAGCTGTTTTTT. It is translated as CASSFALANTGELFF. The chain combines TRBV5-1 with TRBJ2-2, with D perhaps matching TRBD2 (6 bases). This CDR3 spans 15 amino acids. Germline CDR1 is SGHRS and CDR2 is YFSETQ. Between the trimmed V and J ends, which lost 2 bases and 2 bases, there was a span of 10 bases.

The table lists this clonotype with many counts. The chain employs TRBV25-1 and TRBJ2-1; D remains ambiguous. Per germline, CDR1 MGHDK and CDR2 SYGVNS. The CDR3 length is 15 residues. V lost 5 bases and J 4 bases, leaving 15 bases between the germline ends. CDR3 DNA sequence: TGTGCCAGCAGTCTGACCGGTCTATCATACAATGAGCAGTTCTTC. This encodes CASSLTGLSYNEQFF.

The CDR3: CASSLPYTGRNTQYF. The DNA for the CDR3 is TGTGCCAGCAGCTTACCCTATACAGGGAGAAATACGCAGTATTTT. This chain links TRBV11-3 with TRBJ2-3, with D perhaps matching TRBD1 (6 bases). V was pared by 2 bases and J by 7 bases, with 16 bases between. The CDR3 extends over 15 amino acids. CDR1 is SGHNT, CDR2 YENEEA, per germline.

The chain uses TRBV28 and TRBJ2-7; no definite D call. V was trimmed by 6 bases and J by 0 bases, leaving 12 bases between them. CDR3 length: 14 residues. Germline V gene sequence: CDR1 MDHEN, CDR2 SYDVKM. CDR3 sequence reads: CASSSSLISYEQYF. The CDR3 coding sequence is TGTGCCAGCAGCAGTAGCCTAATCTCCTACGAGCAGTACTTC. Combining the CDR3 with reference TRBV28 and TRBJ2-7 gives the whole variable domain DVKVTQSSRYLVKRTGEKVFLECVQDMDHENMFWYRQDPGLGLRLIYFSYDVKMKEKGDIPEGYSVSREKKERFSLILESASTNQTSMYLCASSSSLISYEQYFGPGTRLTVT.

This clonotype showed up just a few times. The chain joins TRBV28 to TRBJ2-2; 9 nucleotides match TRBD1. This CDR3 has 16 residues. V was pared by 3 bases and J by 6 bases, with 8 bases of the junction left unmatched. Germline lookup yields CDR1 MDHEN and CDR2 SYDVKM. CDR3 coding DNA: TGTGCCAGCAGTTTGCCGGGACAGGGATTCGCCGGGGAGCTGTTTTTT. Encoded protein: CASSLPGQGFAGELFF. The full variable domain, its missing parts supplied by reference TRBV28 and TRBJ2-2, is DVKVTQSSRYLVKRTGEKVFLECVQDMDHENMFWYRQDPGLGLRLIYFSYDVKMKEKGDIPEGYSVSREKKERFSLILESASTNQTSMYLCASSLPGQGFAGELFFGEGSRLTVL.